Following are 21 T cell receptor beta chains from one sample sequenced in a study of CD8+ T cells in alopecia areata. As the sequencing template, cDNA was produced by extracting RNA and reverse transcribing it. Clones were sequenced by immunoSEQ multiplex PCR, and TCRdb holds only the in-frame ones, with some missing. The sample lists more than 95,000 clones; less than 75% were seen once. Treatment meaning: oral pan-JAK inhibitor, 5-10 mg twice daily. Sample: CD8+ T cells sorted from blood, taken at week 4, from a patient treated with tofacitinib. These receptors originate from a human donor with alopecia areata.

The chain links TRBV7-8 to TRBJ1-6; perhaps TRBD1 as D (5 bases). V gave up 8 bases and J gave up 8 bases, with 22 bases separating them. The CDR3 covers 16 residues. Germline V gene data show CDR1 as SGHVS and CDR2 as FQNEAQ. CDR3 sequence: CASGGGRTIRDSPLHF. The CDR3 DNA is TGTGCCAGCGGGGGGGGACGAACGATACGGGATTCACCCCTCCACTTT.

This clone was recorded a few times. V gene TRBV18 combines with J gene TRBJ2-7, with 9 bases fitting TRBD1. The V and J ends lost 2 bases and 3 bases, in that order; junction bases with no gene match: 8. The CDR3 is 16 residues long. Germline lookup yields CDR1 KGHSH and CDR2 LQKENI. CDR3 coding DNA: TGTGCCAGCTCACCAACAACAGGGGGCGCGATCTACGAGCAGTACTTC. Translating gives CASSPTTGGAIYEQYF.

This clone was recorded a few times. CDR3 amino acids: CAWSQGLGTDTQYF. The CDR3 DNA sequence: TGTGCCTGGAGTCAGGGCCTAGGCACAGATACGCAGTATTTT. The chain couples TRBV30 to TRBJ2-3; D perhaps matches TRBD1 (5 bases). Deletions cut 2 bases from V and 1 base from J, with 10 bases between. The CDR3 sequence is 14 residues long. CDR1 and CDR2 from the germline V gene are GTSNPN and SVGIG (reference sequence).

The chain employs TRBV28 and TRBJ1-4; D not resolved. CDR1 and CDR2 (germline): MDHEN, SYDVKM. Trimming took 3 bases from V and 6 from J, leaving 11 bases between them. The CDR3 has 14 residues. CDR3 protein: CASSLPRYHEKLFF. The CDR3 bases are TGTGCCAGCAGTTTGCCCAGGTACCATGAAAAACTGTTTTTT.

The chain couples TRBV29-1 to TRBJ1-1; the D is unclear. With 8 bases removed from V and 2 bases from J, the gap between germline ends came to 9 bases. Germline assignment: CDR1 SQVTM and CDR2 ANQGSEA. The CDR3 has 11 residues. The CDR3 nucleotides read TGCAGCTTTTACCTTAACACTGAAGCTTTCTTT. This gives the protein CSFYLNTEAFF.

The V gene is TRBV30, the J gene TRBJ1-1; D possibly corresponds to TRBD1 (6 bases). V shed 0 bases and J shed 3 bases, with 14 bases lying between them. The germline V gene encodes CDR1 GTSNPN and CDR2 SVGIG (reference sequence). This CDR3 comprises 15 residues. The CDR3: CAWSVPPNRDTEAFF. CDR3 nucleotide sequence: TGTGCCTGGAGTGTCCCCCCCAACAGGGACACTGAAGCTTTCTTT.

This clone is a singleton in its sample. The rearrangement uses TRBV4-3 and TRBJ1-1; tentatively, D is TRBD1 (5 bases). Trimming removed 0 bases from V and 0 bases from J, with 14 bases in between. Germline CDR1 reads LGHNA; CDR2 reads YSLEER. The CDR3 consists of 17 residues. Written as DNA, the CDR3 is TGCGCCAGCAGCCAAGATAAGGCAGGGAGCATGAACACTGAAGCTTTCTTT. Protein: CASSQDKAGSMNTEAFF.

V usage is TRBV29-1 and J usage is TRBJ1-1, with 8 bases lining up with TRBD1. The junction had 11 bases not matched to a gene; V was cut back by 5 bases and J by 0 bases. Germline lookup yields CDR1 SQVTM and CDR2 ANQGSEA. The CDR3 runs 16 residues. The CDR3 loop is CSVQGALTQMNTEAFF. In DNA, the CDR3 is TGCAGCGTTCAGGGGGCGCTTACCCAAATGAACACTGAAGCTTTCTTT. Full variable domain (rest looked up from reference TRBV29-1 and TRBJ1-1): SAVISQKPSRDICQRGTSLTIQCQVDSQVTMMFWYRQQPGQSLTLIATANQGSEATYESGFVIDKFPISRPNLTFSTLTVSNMSPEDSSIYLCSVQGALTQMNTEAFFGQGTRLTVV.

The chain has TRBV12-5 and TRBJ1-1; D perhaps matches TRBD1 (5 bases). Per the germline V gene, CDR1 is LGHNT and CDR2 is FRNRAP. The V end was cut by 1 base, the J end by 5 bases, with 14 bases between. The CDR3 totals 15 residues. The CDR3 DNA follows: TGTGCTAGTGGTTTGGGAGTTGGGGGGGAAACTGAAGCTTTCTTT. Translating it yields CASGLGVGGETEAFF. The entire variable domain, with the rest obtained from reference TRBV12-5 and TRBJ1-1, is as follows: DARVTQTPRHKVTEMGQEVTMRCQPILGHNTVFWYRQTMMQGLELLAYFRNRAPLDDSGMPKDRFSAEMPDATLATLKIQPSEPRDSAVYFCASGLGVGGETEAFFGQGTRLTVV.

The genes are TRBV27 and TRBJ1-4, with D hard to call. The CDR3 spans 15 residues. CDR1 and CDR2 (germline): MNHEY, SMNVEV (reference sequence). Trimming left V 4 bases short and J 4 bases short, with 13 bases between. CDR3 residues: CASSYDGGFNEKLFF. The CDR3 DNA reads as TGTGCCAGCAGTTATGACGGAGGGTTTAATGAAAAACTGTTTTTT.

This rearrangement joins TRBV5-6 to TRBJ1-2; 10 bases are shared with TRBD1. There are 15 residues in the CDR3. Per the germline V gene, CDR1 is SGHDT and CDR2 is YYEEEE. Trimming removed 5 bases from V and 2 bases from J; junction bases left unmatched: 6. CDR3 nucleotides: TGTGCCAGCAGTCAGACGGACAGGGGGAACTATGGCTACACCTTC. It translates to CASSQTDRGNYGYTF.

This clone was found a few times. The same CDR3 can be traced to other DNA sequences in this sample. The chain combines TRBV7-2 with TRBJ2-3; tentatively, D is TRBD2 (6 bases). Per the germline V gene, CDR1 is SGHTA and CDR2 is FQGNSA. With 1 base removed from V and 0 bases from J, the gap between germline ends came to 8 bases. The CDR3 runs 15 residues. Written as DNA, the CDR3 is TGTGCCAGCAGCTTAGGACTAGTGAGCACAGATACGCAGTATTTT. Protein product: CASSLGLVSTDTQYF. Together with reference TRBV7-2 and TRBJ2-3, the CDR3 gives the full variable domain: GAGVSQSPSNKVTEKGKDVELRCDPISGHTALYWYRQSLGQGLEFLIYFQGNSAPDKSGLPSDRFSAERTGGSVSTLTIQRTQQEDSAVYLCASSLGLVSTDTQYFGPGTRLTVL.

V usage is TRBV9 and J usage is TRBJ1-1; D uncertain. The germline gives CDR1 SGDLS, CDR2 YYNGEE. CDR3 length: 14 residues. V lost 3 bases and J 1 base, leaving 10 bases between the germline ends. For the CDR3, the DNA is TGTGCCAGCAGCGGAGAGGCGTCGAACACTGAAGCTTTCTTT. This codes for CASSGEASNTEAFF.

The V and J genes are TRBV15 and TRBJ2-5, with D hard to call. The J call may not be correct, given that the DNA end is closer to TRBJ2-7. The V gene's germline CDR1 is LNHNV and CDR2 YYDKDF (reference sequence). This CDR3 contains 15 residues. CDR3 residues: CATSRDPFSGGEQYF. Here the CDR3 DNA reads TGTGCCACCAGCAGAGATCCTTTTTCGGGCGGCGAGCAGTACTTC.

V and J are TRBV6-5 and TRBJ2-1, with D possibly matching TRBD2 (6 bases). Trimming removed 0 bases from V and 8 bases from J, with 8 bases in between. The CDR3 totals 13 residues. CDR1 and CDR2 from the germline V gene are MNHEY and SVGAGI. CDR3 nucleotides: TGTGCCAGCAGTTACTCCCCTAGCGATGAGCAGTTCTTC. Its translation is CASSYSPSDEQFF.

This clone has more than one count but fewer than ten. For the CDR3, the DNA is TGTGCCACCTACTTATACGGGGAGCTGTTTTTT. This encodes CATYLYGELFF. The chain is built from TRBV30 and TRBJ2-2; D ambiguous. From germline, CDR1 is GTSNPN and CDR2 SVGIG (reference sequence). This CDR3 is 11 amino acids long. The V end was cut by 8 bases, the J end by 7 bases, with 11 bases between.

The chain carries TRBV2 and TRBJ2-4; possible D gene TRBD1, 6 bases. The V and J ends lost 7 bases and 10 bases respectively, with 17 bases between them. The CDR3 length is 13 residues. CDR1 and CDR2 from the germline V gene are SNHLY and FYNNEI. The CDR3 protein is CASKEPGDQIQYF. In DNA form, the CDR3 reads TGTGCCAGCAAGGAGCCAGGGGATCAAATTCAGTACTTC.

This clone was observed a few times. The V call is TRBV30, the J call TRBJ1-2; the D is unclear. Germline CDR1 is GTSNPN and CDR2 is SVGIG (reference sequence). V lost 4 bases to trimming and J lost 7 bases, with 10 bases between them. The length of the CDR3 is 11 residues. The CDR3 is CAWNPWGGYTF. CDR3 nucleotides: TGTGCCTGGAATCCCTGGGGTGGCTACACCTTC. Together with reference TRBV30 and TRBJ1-2, the CDR3 gives the full variable domain: SQTIHQWPATLVQPVGSPLSLECTVEGTSNPNLYWYRQAAGRGLQLLFYSVGIGQISSEVPQNLSASRPQDRQFILSSKKLLLSDSGFYLCAWNPWGGYTFGSGTRLTVV.

V and J are TRBV30 and TRBJ2-7, with D maybe TRBD2 (6 bases). The CDR3 consists of 12 residues. Trimming took 1 base from V and 4 from J, leaving 8 bases between them. Germline CDR1 and CDR2: GTSNPN and SVGIG (reference sequence). Here the CDR3 reads CAWSGGEYEQYF. CDR3 nucleotides: TGTGCCTGGAGTGGCGGGGAATACGAGCAGTACTTC.

The table lists this clone with a count of one. The junction does not match germline at one end; this may be a read error. The chain joins TRBV7-7 to TRBJ2-6, with unresolved D. CDR3 length equals 15 residues. CDR1 and CDR2 (germline): SSHAT, FNYEAQ (reference sequence). The CDR3 region has the DNA TGTGCTAGCAGCCCCTGGTCCTCAGAAACCAACGTCCTGACTTTC. Translated, it gives CASSPWSSETNVLTF.

This clone came up a few times. The CDR3 reads CASSAGTGDTDTQYF. As DNA, the CDR3 is TGCGCCAGCAGCGCGGGGACAGGGGACACAGATACGCAGTATTTT. This chain joins TRBV5-1 and TRBJ2-3, with TRBD1 matching over 10 bases. The CDR3 has 15 amino acids. Germline CDR1 and CDR2: SGHRS and YFSETQ. The V gene end was trimmed by 4 bases and the J gene end by 2 bases; junction bases not matched to a gene: 4.